The 26 T cell receptor beta chains below were found in one sample sequenced in a study of cytomegalovirus exposure and HLA in healthy donors. The PCR contained 60 Vbeta and 13 Jbeta primers. Assay used: immunoSEQ multiplex PCR; TCRdb lists only in-frame clones, some missing. The sample has roughly 67,000 clones; 70% to 85% are singletons. What was sequenced was PBMCs. These receptors came from a man aged 60 to 75 in good health and CMV-seropositive.

This clone was detected only a few times. The chain recombines TRBV11-3 with TRBJ2-1, with 16 bases matching TRBD2. Germline V lookup: CDR1 SGHNT, CDR2 YENEEA. Trimming took 5 bases from V and 9 from J; bases not matched to a gene: 7. The CDR3 is made up of 16 amino acids. The CDR3 is CASSPPGLAGGGEQFF. For the CDR3, the DNA is TGTGCCAGCAGCCCCCCGGGACTAGCGGGAGGGGGTGAGCAGTTCTTC. Looking up the rest from reference TRBV11-3 and TRBJ2-1 gives the full variable domain: EAGVVQSPRYKIIEKKQPVAFWCNPISGHNTLYWYLQNLGQGPELLIRYENEEAVDDSQLPKDRFSAERLKGVDSTLKIQPAELGDSAVYLCASSPPGLAGGGEQFFGPGTRLTVL.

Comment on this clone: Additional DNA sequences in this sample encode the identical CDR3. V and J are TRBV6-5 and TRBJ1-5; D ambiguous. Between the trimmed V and J ends, which lost 2 bases and 2 bases, there was a span of 7 bases. This CDR3 has 14 residues. CDR1 and CDR2 from the germline V gene are MNHEY and SVGAGI. CDR3: CASSYGQGNQPQHF. DNA for the CDR3: TGTGCCAGCAGTTACGGCCAGGGCAATCAGCCCCAGCATTTT.

The chain couples TRBV5-1 to TRBJ2-1; D is unclear. The CDR3 runs to 15 residues. Germline CDR1 and CDR2: SGHRS and YFSETQ. Deletions cut 1 base from V and 5 bases from J, with 13 bases between. The chain's CDR3 is CASSLYRRSDNEQFF. The CDR3 nucleotides are TGCGCCAGCAGCTTGTATCGGAGATCCGACAATGAGCAGTTCTTC.

The chain employs TRBV7-9 and TRBJ1-1, with D perhaps TRBD1 (6 bases). This CDR3 contains 15 residues. The germline CDR1 and CDR2 sequences are SEHNR and FQNEAQ (reference sequence). Trimming stripped 5 bases from V and 3 bases from J, with 16 bases between. CDR3 nucleotide sequence: TGTGCCAGCAGCGAACCAGGGGAGTGGGACACTGAAGCTTTCTTT. It encodes CASSEPGEWDTEAFF. Filled out from reference TRBV7-9 and TRBJ1-1, the complete variable domain reads DTGVSQNPRHKITKRGQNVTFRCDPISEHNRLYWYRQTLGQGPEFLTYFQNEAQLEKSRLLSDRFSAERPKGSFSTLEIQRTEQGDSAMYLCASSEPGEWDTEAFFGQGTRLTVV.

The chain is built from TRBV5-1 and TRBJ2-1, with D possibly TRBD1 on 6 matching bases. Trimming removed 3 bases from V and 10 bases from J, with 14 bases in between. This CDR3 region has 13 residues. Germline lookup yields CDR1 SGHRS and CDR2 YFSETQ. In DNA, the CDR3 is TGCGCCAGCAGCTCGGGTGAAACAGGGGAGCAGTTCTTC. Translated: CASSSGETGEQFF. The full variable domain, its missing parts supplied by reference TRBV5-1 and TRBJ2-1, is KAGVTQTPRYLIKTRGQQVTLSCSPISGHRSVSWYQQTPGQGLQFLFEYFSETQRNKGNFPGRFSGRQFSNSRSEMNVSTLELGDSALYLCASSSGETGEQFFGPGTRLTVL.

This rearrangement joins TRBV7-8 to TRBJ2-3; D is perhaps TRBD2 (6 bases). V was clipped by 0 bases and J by 3 bases, with 10 bases between them. The CDR3 is 15 amino acids. Germline V gives CDR1 SGHVS, CDR2 FQNEAQ. The CDR3 protein is CASSLALALTDTQYF. The CDR3 DNA reads TGTGCCAGCAGCTTAGCCCTAGCGCTTACAGATACGCAGTATTTT.

V is TRBV5-5 and J is TRBJ1-1, with D possibly matching TRBD1 (5 bases). Germline CDR1 is SGHKS and CDR2 is YYEKEE (reference sequence). There are 13 residues in the CDR3. The V and J ends lost 0 bases and 5 bases respectively, with 8 bases between them. CDR3 loop: CASSLGQQTEAFF. The DNA for the CDR3 is TGTGCCAGCAGCTTGGGACAGCAAACTGAAGCTTTCTTT.

The chain combines TRBV4-1 with TRBJ2-1; the match to TRBD2 covers 15 bases. Germline CDR1 MGHRA, CDR2 YSYEKL. V dropped 4 bases and J dropped 5; count of bases not matched to a gene: 3. This CDR3 is 16 amino acids long. Here the CDR3 DNA reads TGCGCCAGCAGCCCTGGGACTAGCGGGGGGAACAATGAGCAGTTCTTC. Its protein product is CASSPGTSGGNNEQFF.

The rearrangement uses TRBV9 and TRBJ2-3; no clear D. The CDR3 consists of 14 residues. Germline lookup yields CDR1 SGDLS and CDR2 YYNGEE. V dropped 0 bases and J dropped 4 bases, with 9 bases sitting between them. CDR3: CASSVEVASDTQYF. The CDR3 DNA reads as TGTGCCAGCAGCGTAGAGGTAGCCTCAGATACGCAGTATTTT. The whole variable domain, filled in from reference TRBV9 and TRBJ2-3, reads DSGVTQTPKHLITATGQRVTLRCSPRSGDLSVYWYQQSLDQGLQFLIQYYNGEERAKGNILERFSAQQFPDLHSELNLSSLELGDSALYFCASSVEVASDTQYFGPGTRLTVL.

The rearrangement uses TRBV11-3 and TRBJ2-3, with D possibly being TRBD2 (5 bases). In germline, CDR1 is SGHNT, CDR2 YENEEA. V was trimmed by 5 bases and J by 3 bases, leaving 9 bases between them. The CDR3 sequence is 13 residues long. CDR3 coding DNA: TGTGCCAGCAGCATTGGCGGGACAGATACGCAGTATTTT. This encodes CASSIGGTDTQYF.

The chain links TRBV2 to TRBJ2-3, with D tentatively TRBD2 (5 bases). Germline V gene sequence: CDR1 SNHLY, CDR2 FYNNEI. CDR3 length: 16 residues. V lost 0 bases and J lost 2, with 12 bases in between. The CDR3 is CASSEARGQVTDTQYF. In DNA, the CDR3 is TGTGCCAGCAGTGAAGCCCGGGGTCAAGTCACAGATACGCAGTATTTT.

This chain joins TRBV19 and TRBJ2-7; 9 bases align to TRBD2. V trimming: 4 bases; J trimming: 1 base; junction bases outside the gene matches: 8. Germline CDR1 reads LNHDA; CDR2 reads SQIVND (reference sequence). CDR3 length: 16 residues. The DNA for the CDR3 is TGTGCCAGTAGTAGGGACGCGGGAGGGTTATCCTACGAGCAGTACTTC. Translated: CASSRDAGGLSYEQYF. The full variable domain, with the rest looked up from reference TRBV19 and TRBJ2-7, is DGGITQSPKYLFRKEGQNVTLSCEQNLNHDAMYWYRQDPGQGLRLIYYSQIVNDFQKGDIAEGYSVSREKKESFPLTVTSAQKNPTAFYLCASSRDAGGLSYEQYFGPGTRLTVT.

CDR3 nucleotide sequence: TGCGCCAGCAGCTTGGAGGCCGGGGTTGTGAACACTGAAGCTTTCTTT. The encoded protein is CASSLEAGVVNTEAFF. The chain links TRBV5-1 to TRBJ1-1; no clear D. The CDR3 runs 16 residues. V was pared by 0 bases and J by 0 bases, with 12 bases between. Looked up from germline, CDR1 is SGHRS and CDR2 is YFSETQ.

The chain recombines TRBV6-1 with TRBJ1-2; perhaps TRBD1 as D (5 bases). The CDR3 runs to 14 residues. The V and J ends lost 3 bases and 4 bases respectively, with 12 bases between them. Germline assignment: CDR1 MNHNS and CDR2 SASEGT. The DNA of the CDR3 is TGTGCCAGCAGTGACGACAGTATCGGCTATGGCTACACCTTC. Translation: CASSDDSIGYGYTF.

This sequence joins TRBV19 and TRBJ1-6; weak D call: TRBD1 (5 bases). Trimming left V 7 bases short and J 9 bases short, with 13 bases between. Per the germline V gene, CDR1 is LNHDA and CDR2 is SQIVND (reference sequence). CDR3 size: 13 residues. The CDR3, as DNA: TGTGCCAGTAACCCCCTGGGGGGTTCACCCCTCCACTTT. Residues: CASNPLGGSPLHF.

The chain is built from TRBV5-5 and TRBJ2-6; TRBD1 might be the D (5 bases). Deletions cut 4 bases from V and 0 bases from J, with 14 bases between. The CDR3 is 17 residues long. Per the germline V gene, CDR1 is SGHKS and CDR2 is YYEKEE (reference sequence). CDR3 bases: TGTGCCAGCAGCACGGCAGCGACAGCCTCTGGGGCCAACGTCCTGACTTTC. It specifies CASSTAATASGANVLTF. Full variable domain (remainder filled in from reference TRBV5-5 and TRBJ2-6): DAGVTQSPTHLIKTRGQQVTLRCSPISGHKSVSWYQQVLGQGPQFIFQYYEKEERGRGNFPDRFSARQFPNYSSELNVNALLLGDSALYLCASSTAATASGANVLTFGAGSRLTVL.

The chain employs TRBV2 and TRBJ1-6; 8 bases align to TRBD1. CDR3 length: 16 residues. With 2 bases clipped from V and 6 bases from J, the junction kept 6 bases outside the gene matches. Germline V lookup: CDR1 SNHLY, CDR2 FYNNEI. The chain's CDR3 is CASSERTGFGNSPLHF. CDR3 coding DNA: TGTGCCAGCAGTGAACGGACAGGGTTCGGTAATTCACCCCTCCACTTT.

This rearrangement joins TRBV25-1 to TRBJ1-2; TRBD1 is a possible D gene (6 bases). Germline loops: CDR1 MGHDK, CDR2 SYGVNS. V shed 5 bases and J shed 3 bases, with 13 bases lying between them. The CDR3 runs to 14 residues. CDR3: CASSPNAGDYGYTF. CDR3 sequence (DNA): TGTGCCAGCAGTCCCAATGCAGGGGACTATGGCTACACCTTC.

V and J are TRBV18 and TRBJ2-2, with D possibly matching TRBD2 (7 bases). The germline V gene encodes CDR1 KGHSH and CDR2 LQKENI. Trimming removed 8 bases from V and 3 bases from J, with 16 bases in between. This CDR3 is 15 amino acids long. This CDR3 reads CASLPRGPDTGELFF. The CDR3 bases are TGTGCCAGCCTACCGCGGGGGCCCGACACCGGGGAGCTGTTTTTT.

The genes are TRBV5-4 and TRBJ2-5; a weak D match, TRBD1 (6 bases). The DNA end is more similar to TRBJ2-7, so the J call may be wrong. The germline CDR1 and CDR2 sequences are SGHNT and YYREEE (reference sequence). The CDR3 totals 14 residues. The CDR3 bases are TGTGCCAGCAGCTCCTCCACAGGGAATCACGAGCAGTACTTC. This encodes CASSSSTGNHEQYF.

V is TRBV18 and J is TRBJ2-7, with D unresolved. Between the trimmed V and J ends, which lost 6 bases and 7 bases, there was a span of 13 bases. The CDR3 length is 12 residues. In germline, CDR1 is KGHSH, CDR2 LQKENI. CDR3 residues: CASSTEVKEQYF. CDR3 DNA sequence: TGTGCCAGCTCTACCGAGGTTAAGGAGCAGTACTTC.

V and J are TRBV20-1 and TRBJ2-7, with a possible D match to TRBD2 (6 bases). V was clipped by 3 bases and J by 3 bases, with 6 bases between them. Per the germline V gene, CDR1 is DFQATT and CDR2 is SNEGSKA (reference sequence). The CDR3 has 11 amino acids. DNA of the CDR3: TGCAGTGCTAGGCGGGACTACGAGCAGTACTTC. Residues: CSARRDYEQYF.

The chain joins TRBV5-1 to TRBJ2-1; D is ambiguous. V was shortened by 2 bases and J by 9 bases, with 9 bases between the two germline ends. Germline CDR1 reads SGHRS; CDR2 reads YFSETQ. This CDR3 contains 12 residues. The CDR3 DNA reads TGCGCCAGCAGCTTAGGCGGCAGTGAGCAGTTCTTC. Its translation: CASSLGGSEQFF.

The chain uses TRBV5-1 and TRBJ1-5; 8 bases line up with TRBD1. The CDR3 has 15 residues. J was trimmed by 8 bases and V by 4 bases; bases with no gene match: 11. CDR1 is SGHRS, CDR2 YFSETQ, per germline. For the CDR3, the DNA is TGCGCCAGCAGCCCTGAAACCGGGACAGGCAAGCCCCAGCATTTT. This sequence encodes CASSPETGTGKPQHF.

The J gene is TRBJ2-3, the V gene TRBV6-1, with D tentatively TRBD1 (6 bases). This CDR3 region has 11 residues. The V end was cut by 1 base, the J end by 14 bases, with 10 bases between. CDR1 and CDR2 from the germline V gene are MNHNS and SASEGT. CDR3 in amino acids: CASSEGAGVYF. The CDR3 DNA reads TGTGCCAGCAGTGAAGGGGCAGGGGTGTATTTT.

This clone showed up just once. The J gene is TRBJ2-1, the V gene TRBV4-1, with TRBD2 identical over 7 bases. V lost 3 bases, J lost 6 bases, and 5 bases stayed unmatched. The CDR3 is 14 amino acids. Germline V gives CDR1 MGHRA, CDR2 YSYEKL. In nucleotides, the CDR3 is TGCGCCAGCAGCCACCAAACTAGCGTCAATGAGCAGTTCTTC. It is translated as CASSHQTSVNEQFF.